This passage covers 23 T cell receptor beta chains from one sample sequenced in a study of shared clonotypes between healthy human individuals. Only in-frame clones appear in the TCRdb table, and some are missing; sequencing was by immunoSEQ multiplex PCR. The repertoire has about 1 million clones, approximately 80% of them found once; the top ten carry about 0.52%. Sequencing was performed on memory CD4+ T cells from PBMCs. The subset here: CD45RA-negative fraction. These receptors all come from a man aged 18 to 29 in good health. Some clones in this sample may be carry-over from other donors' samples.

This clone showed up just once. CDR3 protein: CASSLRGGRSRAEQYF. The CDR3 DNA follows: TGCGCCAGCAGCCTCCGCGGGGGGCGGAGCCGCGCCGAGCAGTACTTC. The chain links TRBV4-1 to TRBJ2-5, with 8 bases that match TRBD2. The assigned J gene may be wrong: the sequence end matches TRBJ2-7 better. Looked up from germline, CDR1 is MGHRA and CDR2 is YSYEKL. The CDR3 loop spans 16 amino acids.

The chain carries TRBV18 and TRBJ1-4; 7 bases line up with TRBD1. The CDR3 is 12 residues long. Looked up from germline, CDR1 is KGHSH and CDR2 is LQKENI. V gave up 3 bases and J gave up 14 bases; unmatched junction bases: 6. CDR3 amino acids: CASSPQGGSLFF. The CDR3 DNA follows: TGTGCCAGCTCACCCCAGGGGGGAAGTCTGTTTTTT.

V is TRBV6-1 and J is TRBJ1-1, with 11 bases aligning to TRBD1. This CDR3 is 15 amino acids long. In germline, CDR1 is MNHNS, CDR2 SASEGT. Germline trimming cut 4 bases from V and 5 bases from J; bases unmatched to any gene: 6. CDR3 nucleotides: TGTGCCAGCAGTGTTCGGACAGGGGGCTTTACTGAAGCTTTCTTT. It yields the protein CASSVRTGGFTEAFF.

The chain joins TRBV19 to TRBJ1-5; D not resolved. The CDR3 is 15 residues long. The germline V gene encodes CDR1 LNHDA and CDR2 SQIVND (reference sequence). Trimming stripped 5 bases from V and 5 bases from J, with 16 bases between. The CDR3 loop is CASSASFTLYQPQHF. The CDR3 DNA is TGTGCCAGTAGTGCTAGCTTCACCTTATATCAGCCCCAGCATTTT.

The chain recombines TRBV6-1 with TRBJ2-5; D is perhaps TRBD2 (5 bases). Between the trimmed V and J ends, which lost 3 bases and 5 bases, there was a span of 10 bases. The CDR3 has 13 residues. The germline CDR1 and CDR2 sequences are MNHNS and SASEGT. The CDR3 DNA follows: TGTGCCAGCAGTGATAACAGAGGGGAGACCCAGTACTTC. Protein sequence: CASSDNRGETQYF.

J is TRBJ2-1 and V is TRBV5-1; no firm D call. The CDR3 has 13 amino acids. Between the trimmed V and J ends, which lost 2 bases and 3 bases, there was a span of 6 bases. Germline lookup yields CDR1 SGHRS and CDR2 YFSETQ. This CDR3 is CASSLGFYNEQFF. The CDR3 coding sequence is TGCGCCAGCAGCTTAGGGTTCTACAATGAGCAGTTCTTC. The whole variable domain, filled in from reference TRBV5-1 and TRBJ2-1, reads KAGVTQTPRYLIKTRGQQVTLSCSPISGHRSVSWYQQTPGQGLQFLFEYFSETQRNKGNFPGRFSGRQFSNSRSEMNVSTLELGDSALYLCASSLGFYNEQFFGPGTRLTVL.

This clone came up once. This chain links TRBV5-1 with TRBJ1-1; 11 bases agree with TRBD1. Germline loops: CDR1 SGHRS, CDR2 YFSETQ. Trimming cost V 2 bases and J 7 bases; bases outside gene matches: 13. This CDR3 comprises 17 residues. Here the CDR3 reads CASSFSPGEDRGREAFF. The DNA of the CDR3 is TGCGCCAGCAGCTTCTCCCCAGGTGAGGACAGGGGGCGTGAAGCTTTCTTT.

This sequence joins TRBV6-1 and TRBJ1-3; no definite D call. The CDR3 extends over 14 amino acids. From germline, CDR1 is MNHNS and CDR2 SASEGT. Trimming stripped 11 bases from V and 3 bases from J, with 17 bases between. Here the CDR3 reads CAVLETTGGNTIYF. In nucleotides, the CDR3 is TGTGCCGTCCTTGAAACTACCGGTGGAAACACCATATATTTT.

The sample holds a few counts of this clone. The chain couples TRBV28 to TRBJ2-7, with 11 bases lining up with TRBD2. Germline V CDR1 and CDR2: MDHEN, SYDVKM. With 8 bases clipped from V and 6 bases from J, the junction kept 6 bases outside the gene matches. The CDR3 consists of 13 residues. DNA for the CDR3: TGTGCCAGCCATATAGCGGGAGGGGCCGAGCAGTACTTC. This sequence encodes CASHIAGGAEQYF.

A note on this clone: Being one base from a much bigger clone, this may be a read error. V usage is TRBV6-6 and J usage is TRBJ1-1; weak D call: TRBD1 (6 bases). Trimming left V 6 bases short and J 1 base short, with 9 bases between. CDR1 is MNHNY, CDR2 SVGAGI, per germline (reference sequence). The CDR3 extends over 13 amino acids. In DNA form, the CDR3 reads TGTGCCAGCAGGGAACAGGGGAACACTGAAGCTTTCTTT. Encoded protein: CASREQGNTEAFF.

The chain is built from TRBV5-1 and TRBJ2-7; possible D gene TRBD2, 6 bases. Germline V gene data show CDR1 as SGHRS and CDR2 as YFSETQ. The CDR3 length is 14 residues. The V end lost 4 bases, the J end lost 2 bases, and 13 bases lay between the germline ends. The CDR3 sequence: CASSPLASPYEQYF. The DNA for the CDR3 is TGCGCCAGCAGCCCGCTAGCGTCCCCCTACGAGCAGTACTTC.

This clone came up once. The chain uses TRBV30 and TRBJ2-5, with TRBD2 identical over 9 bases. This CDR3 has 13 residues. Losses at the gene ends were 3 bases for V and 11 bases for J; bases not matched to a gene: 10. Germline V gene lookup returns CDR1 GTSNPN and CDR2 SVGIG (reference sequence). CDR3 nucleotide sequence: TGTGCCTGGAGCCATAGCGGGAGCAGTGAGCAGTACTTC. Protein: CAWSHSGSSEQYF.

The rearrangement joins TRBV18 to TRBJ2-3, with unresolved D. Deletions cut 2 bases from V and 4 bases from J, with 19 bases between. The CDR3 extends over 17 amino acids. Germline CDR1 and CDR2: KGHSH and LQKENI. The CDR3 nucleotides read TGTGCCAGCTCACCAACAGTTGGAGTCGGGTTTGCAGATACGCAGTATTTT. This codes for CASSPTVGVGFADTQYF.

The rearrangement uses TRBV5-1 and TRBJ2-3; the D gene is possibly TRBD1 (6 bases). The V end was cut by 4 bases, the J end by 3 bases, with 18 bases between. The CDR3 is made up of 16 amino acids. CDR1 and CDR2 from the germline V gene are SGHRS and YFSETQ. CDR3 DNA: TGCGCCAGCAGCCCGGGGTGGGGGCGTCGGACAGATACGCAGTATTTT. It translates to CASSPGWGRRTDTQYF.

The rearrangement links TRBV2 to TRBJ2-5; 14 bases agree with TRBD2. CDR3 length equals 17 residues. V dropped 5 bases and J dropped 2; count of bases not matched to a gene: 7. Germline CDR1 and CDR2: SNHLY and FYNNEI. In DNA, the CDR3 is TGTGCCAGCAGTCTCGGACTAGCGGGAGGTGGACAAGAGACCCAGTACTTC. This codes for CASSLGLAGGGQETQYF. The full variable domain, in which reference TRBV2 and TRBJ2-5 provide the parts outside the CDR3, is EPEVTQTPSHQVTQMGQEVILRCVPISNHLYFYWYRQILGQKVEFLVSFYNNEISEKSEIFDDQFSVERPDGSNFTLKIRSTKLEDSAMYFCASSLGLAGGGQETQYFGPGTRLLVL.

V is TRBV6-9 and J is TRBJ1-2; possible D gene TRBD1, 5 bases. Germline assignment: CDR1 MNHGY and CDR2 SVAAGI. The CDR3 length is 17 residues. V was shortened by 4 bases and J by 5 bases, with 23 bases between the two germline ends. The CDR3: CASSFWDRFLLRYGYTF. CDR3 coding DNA: TGTGCCAGCAGTTTCTGGGACCGATTTCTATTGAGGTATGGCTACACCTTC.

Notes on this clone: This may arise from a read error, as a much more abundant clone is one base away. The same CDR3 arises from other DNA sequences in this sample as well. The chain uses TRBV18 and TRBJ2-7, with 13 bases that match TRBD2. This CDR3 comprises 17 residues. Germline CDR1 KGHSH, CDR2 LQKENI. CDR3 in DNA: TGTGCCAGCTCACTGACTAGCGGGAGGATTTTCTCCTACGAGCAGTACTTT. Protein sequence: CASSLTSGRIFSYEQYF.

This clone was detected a few times. The chain has TRBV7-9 and TRBJ1-1; D possibly corresponds to TRBD1 (5 bases). V shed 1 base and J shed 10 bases, with 13 bases lying between them. From germline, CDR1 is SEHNR and CDR2 FQNEAQ (reference sequence). The CDR3 is 13 residues long. The CDR3 coding sequence is TGTGCCAGCAGCTTAGGTATGGGGGATCGAGCTTTCTTT. Translating it yields CASSLGMGDRAFF.

The table lists this clone with a count of one. The V and J genes are TRBV2 and TRBJ2-1, with D perhaps TRBD2 (6 bases). Germline V gene lookup returns CDR1 SNHLY and CDR2 FYNNEI. The CDR3 is 12 amino acids. Trimming took off 8 bases at V and 5 bases at J, with 10 bases between the two ends. CDR3 in DNA: TGTGCCAGCGAAAGACTAGACAATGAGCAGTTCTTC. Translation gives CASERLDNEQFF.

This clone was observed once. J is TRBJ2-5 and V is TRBV9; 7 bases are shared with TRBD1. Germline CDR1 and CDR2: SGDLS and YYNGEE. This CDR3 has 14 amino acids. Unmatched junction bases numbered 6, after V lost 3 bases and J lost 4 bases. CDR3 DNA sequence: TGTGCCAGCAGCGAGGGGACAGACGTAGAGACCCAGTACTTC. Protein product: CASSEGTDVETQYF. Together with reference TRBV9 and TRBJ2-5, the CDR3 gives the full variable domain: DSGVTQTPKHLITATGQRVTLRCSPRSGDLSVYWYQQSLDQGLQFLIQYYNGEERAKGNILERFSAQQFPDLHSELNLSSLELGDSALYFCASSEGTDVETQYFGPGTRLLVL.

As for this clone: The same CDR3 is also encoded by other DNA sequences in this sample. V usage is TRBV7-9 and J usage is TRBJ1-4; D gene uncertain. Germline lookup yields CDR1 SEHNR and CDR2 FQNEAQ (reference sequence). The CDR3 runs 13 residues. The V end lost 5 bases, the J end lost 7 bases, and 11 bases lay between the germline ends. In nucleotides, the CDR3 is TGTGCCAGCAGCCCACAAGGGAGTGAAAAACTGTTTTTT. It codes for CASSPQGSEKLFF.

The V and J genes are TRBV18 and TRBJ1-2, with a tentative D call TRBD1 (6 bases). The germline V and J ends were trimmed by 2 bases and 2 bases, with 12 bases remaining between them. The CDR3 consists of 15 residues. Per the germline V gene, CDR1 is KGHSH and CDR2 is LQKENI. The CDR3 sequence: CASSPSDRRNYGYTF. CDR3 bases: TGTGCCAGCTCACCATCGGACAGAAGAAACTATGGCTACACCTTC.

This clone turned up a few times. The genes are TRBV27 and TRBJ1-1; D call uncertain. The CDR3 runs 13 residues. Germline CDR1 reads MNHEY; CDR2 reads SMNVEV (reference sequence). V dropped 2 bases and J dropped 1 base, with 5 bases sitting between them. The CDR3 protein is CASSLVENTEAFF. The CDR3 nucleotides are TGTGCCAGCAGTTTAGTAGAGAACACTGAAGCTTTCTTT.